The clone carrying this T cell receptor (beta chain) showed up just a few times. Its antigen is not identified. The source of the sample is a study of T cell clonotyping in hematopoietic cell transplantation. Study outcomes and limitations: Few recipient clonotypes overlapped donors; over 95% were de novo at given depth. Recipient TCR diversity dropped after transplant; expanded clonotypes rose from day 30 to 180.

Trimming stripped 0 bases from V and 3 bases from J, with 5 bases between. Germline V lookup: CDR1 SGHRS, CDR2 YFSETQ. The CDR3 loop spans 13 amino acids. Assay: immunoSEQ multiplex PCR; the TCRdb copy retains only in-frame clones and omits some. The data contain around 17,000 clones, about 71% of them singletons. Material: peripheral blood mononuclear cells. The clonotype was recovered from a woman aged 60-75 years in good health. Some clones in this sample may be carry-over from other donors' samples. This chain uses TRBV5-1 with TRBJ2-3; either TRBD1 or TRBD2 may fit D (5 bases each). This CDR3 reads CASSLGGTDTQYF. CDR3 coding DNA: TGCGCCAGCAGCTTGGGGGGGACAGATACGCAGTATTTT.